This TCR beta chain was captured in a study of blood T cell repertoires in COVID-19. In its sample, this clone was seen once. Using immunoSEQ multiplex PCR, the repertoire was profiled, and TCRdb retains in-frame clones only, with some absent. This sample yields about 34,000 clones, of which 93% are seen a single time; about 5% belongs to the top ten. The CDR3 is 18 amino acids. Germline CDR1 and CDR2: SEHNR and FQNEAQ (reference sequence). V trimming: 0 bases; J trimming: 4 bases; junction bases outside the gene matches: 12. The sequence was obtained from a human donor in a cohort sampled during active COVID-19. V usage is TRBV7-9 and J usage is TRBJ2-5; 9 bases align to TRBD2. Sequenced: peripheral blood. In DNA, the CDR3 is TGTGCCAGCAGCTTAGCTCGCGGGGGGGCCATTAAATCAGAGACCCAGTACTTC. Protein sequence: CASSLARGGAIKSETQYF.